Presented here are 17 T cell receptor beta chains from one specimen sequenced in a study of blood T cell repertoires in COVID-19 (dated by TCRdb to about 2020). Library prep was done by the immunoSEQ multiplex PCR assay. Entries here come from immuneACCESS through TCRdb and include only in-frame sequences with V and J called. Some clones fail to appear in such tables; in the studies checked, an unresolved V gene covers under half of the shortfall, and the cause of the remainder is unknown. The sample table lists just over 300,000 clones, roughly nine tenths of them with a count of one. The top ten hold about 1.7% of the sample. The sequencing sample was made of peripheral blood. These receptors came from a woman in her twenties or thirties with COVID-19, enrolled during active disease.

The chain links TRBV12-5 to TRBJ2-7; TRBD1 agrees at 8 bases. The CDR3 is made up of 16 amino acids. Trimming at V came to 0 bases and at J to 4 bases, leaving 8 bases not matched to a gene. Germline V CDR1 and CDR2: LGHNT, FRNRAP. CDR3 sequence (DNA): TGTGCTAGTGGTTTGGTACTAGGACAGGGCTATTACGAGCAGTACTTC. It codes for CASGLVLGQGYYEQYF. Drawing the rest from reference TRBV12-5 and TRBJ2-7, the complete variable domain is DARVTQTPRHKVTEMGQEVTMRCQPILGHNTVFWYRQTMMQGLELLAYFRNRAPLDDSGMPKDRFSAEMPDATLATLKIQPSEPRDSAVYFCASGLVLGQGYYEQYFGPGTRLTVT.

The chain joins TRBV21-1 to TRBJ1-1. TRBV21-1 is described as a pseudogene. The CDR3 length is 17 residues. CDR3 DNA: TGTGCCAGCAGCAATTGTGGCTTGAGTGAGGCAGTGAGTGAAGCTTTCTTT. This gives the protein CASSNCGLSEAVSEAFF.

The chain combines TRBV3-1 (or the pseudogene TRBV3-2) with TRBJ1-2; the D gene is possibly TRBD1 (5 bases). Looked up from germline, CDR1 is LGHDT and CDR2 is YNNKEL (reference sequence). CDR3 length equals 14 residues. Trimming pared 3 bases from V and 8 bases from J, leaving 16 bases between. The CDR3 DNA follows: TGTGCCAGCAGCCAGGGTGCCGGGGGTCTGGGCTACACCTTC. Protein: CASSQGAGGLGYTF.

This sequence joins TRBV5-1 and TRBJ2-2; 7 positions agree with TRBD1. The length of the CDR3 is 15 residues. Trimming took 0 bases from V and 6 from J; bases not matched to a gene: 5. The germline gives CDR1 SGHRS, CDR2 YFSETQ. CDR3 coding DNA: TGCGCCAGCAGCTTGGAAGGGGGCCTCGCCGGGGAGCTGTTTTTT. Translation: CASSLEGGLAGELFF.

V usage is TRBV9 and J usage is TRBJ1-2, with 8 bases identical to TRBD1. V dropped 3 bases and J dropped 2; count of bases not matched to a gene: 6. From germline, CDR1 is SGDLS and CDR2 YYNGEE. The CDR3 extends over 15 amino acids. CDR3 loop: CASSATGGANYGYTF. Here the CDR3 DNA reads TGTGCCAGCAGCGCCACAGGGGGAGCAAACTATGGCTACACCTTC.

The chain uses TRBV6-5 and TRBJ1-6; no definite D call. V gave up 5 bases and J gave up 6 bases, with 5 bases separating them. The CDR3 totals 12 residues. Per the germline V gene, CDR1 is MNHEY and CDR2 is SVGAGI. The CDR3 sequence is CASSRLNSPLHF. The CDR3 nucleotides are TGTGCCAGCAGTCGTCTTAATTCACCCCTCCACTTT.

The chain is built from TRBV19 and TRBJ2-3; the match to TRBD2 covers 8 bases. With 5 bases clipped from V and 0 bases from J, the junction kept 10 bases outside the gene matches. Germline V gene data show CDR1 as LNHDA and CDR2 as SQIVND (reference sequence). This CDR3 is 17 amino acids long. The CDR3 bases are TGTGCCAGTAGTCCGTCCGGGCGGGGGGCCAGCACAGATACGCAGTATTTT. It yields the protein CASSPSGRGASTDTQYF.

J is TRBJ1-4 and V is TRBV19, with 10 nucleotides matching TRBD1. Germline values: CDR1 LNHDA, CDR2 SQIVND (reference sequence). The CDR3 runs to 14 residues. V shed 6 bases, J shed 8 bases, and the junction held 6 bases outside the gene matches. The CDR3 region is CASRKTGGDEKLFF. CDR3 in DNA: TGTGCCAGTAGGAAGACAGGGGGCGACGAAAAACTGTTTTTT.

This clone appeared a single time. The chain has TRBV7-2 and TRBJ1-2; D is perhaps TRBD1 (6 bases). CDR1 is SGHTA and CDR2 is FQGNSA in the germline V gene. Trimming took off 2 bases at V and 7 bases at J, with 14 bases between the two ends. This CDR3 spans 14 amino acids. The CDR3 here is CASSLSRGGGGYTF. CDR3 DNA sequence: TGTGCCAGCAGCTTAAGTAGGGGGGGCGGTGGCTACACCTTC. The whole variable domain, remainder taken from reference TRBV7-2 and TRBJ1-2, is GAGVSQSPSNKVTEKGKDVELRCDPISGHTALYWYRQSLGQGLEFLIYFQGNSAPDKSGLPSDRFSAERTGGSVSTLTIQRTQQEDSAVYLCASSLSRGGGGYTFGSGTRLTVV.

The chain employs TRBV3-1 (or the pseudogene TRBV3-2) and TRBJ1-5; D is perhaps TRBD1 (5 bases). The germline V gene encodes CDR1 LGHDT and CDR2 YNNKEL (reference sequence). CDR3 length: 14 amino acids. V was shortened by 4 bases and J by 3 bases, with 10 bases between the two germline ends. CDR3 in amino acids: CASSPRGHNQPQHF. In DNA, the CDR3 is TGTGCCAGCAGCCCCAGAGGACACAATCAGCCCCAGCATTTT.

The chain recombines TRBV5-1 with TRBJ2-7, with 9 bases matching TRBD1. Trimming at V came to 0 bases and at J to 2 bases, leaving 15 bases not matched to a gene. Germline assignment: CDR1 SGHRS and CDR2 YFSETQ. This CDR3 is 19 amino acids long. CDR3 region: CASSLGGVSRGQGPYEQYV. CDR3 in DNA: TGCGCCAGCAGCTTGGGGGGTGTGTCTCGGGGACAGGGCCCCTACGAGCAGTACGTC.

This clone was observed a handful of times. This chain uses TRBV19 with TRBJ1-6; 8 bases fit TRBD1. CDR1 and CDR2 from the germline V gene are LNHDA and SQIVND (reference sequence). V shed 3 bases, J shed 8 bases, and the junction held 6 bases outside the gene matches. CDR3 length: 15 residues. The CDR3 DNA follows: TGTGCCAGTAGTATCGGGCAGGGGGCTTATTCACCCCTCCACTTT. Its protein product is CASSIGQGAYSPLHF.

The rearrangement uses TRBV11-2 and TRBJ2-5, with 8 bases lining up with TRBD2. CDR1 and CDR2 from the germline V gene are SGHAT and FQNNGV. The CDR3 length is 15 residues. V shed 1 base and J 5 bases; nucleotides not matched to a gene: 6. CDR3 sequence: CASSLAGGAGETQYF. For the CDR3, the DNA is TGTGCCAGCAGCTTAGCCGGGGGGGCTGGGGAGACCCAGTACTTC.

The rearrangement links TRBV9 to TRBJ2-4, with 7 bases matching TRBD1. V shed 3 bases, J shed 3 bases, and the junction held 6 bases outside the gene matches. Per the germline V gene, CDR1 is SGDLS and CDR2 is YYNGEE. This CDR3 is built from 15 residues. The CDR3 region has the DNA TGTGCCAGCAGCGGACAGGGTAGGGACAAAAACATTCAGTACTTC. It encodes CASSGQGRDKNIQYF. The whole variable domain, remainder taken from reference TRBV9 and TRBJ2-4, is DSGVTQTPKHLITATGQRVTLRCSPRSGDLSVYWYQQSLDQGLQFLIQYYNGEERAKGNILERFSAQQFPDLHSELNLSSLELGDSALYFCASSGQGRDKNIQYFGAGTRLSVL.

This clone has just one count. V gene TRBV5-8 combines with J gene TRBJ1-2; D is undetermined. The CDR3 consists of 13 residues. CDR1 SGHTS and CDR2 YDEGEE come from the germline V gene. V was clipped by 2 bases and J by 8 bases, with 13 bases between them. The CDR3 region is CASSFVLGRGYTF. For the CDR3, the DNA is TGTGCCAGCAGCTTTGTGCTTGGGAGGGGCTACACCTTC.

This clone is a singleton in its sample. The chain's CDR3 is CASSETGSGEKLFF. CDR3 nucleotide sequence: TGCGCCAGCAGTGAGACAGGGAGTGGTGAAAAACTGTTTTTT. The chain combines TRBV10-2 with TRBJ1-4, with a possible D match to TRBD1 (6 bases). CDR1 and CDR2 from the germline V gene are WSHSY and SAAADI. The CDR3 runs 14 residues. Trimming pared 2 bases from V and 7 bases from J, leaving 11 bases between.

This chain links TRBV27 with TRBJ1-6, with a weak D call TRBD1 (5 bases). Germline assignment: CDR1 MNHEY and CDR2 SMNVEV (reference sequence). The CDR3 length is 15 residues. The germline V and J ends were trimmed by 2 bases and 10 bases, with 15 bases remaining between them. This CDR3 reads CASSLGEGVGSPLHF. The CDR3 DNA is TGTGCCAGCAGTTTAGGGGAAGGGGTAGGATCACCCCTCCACTTT.